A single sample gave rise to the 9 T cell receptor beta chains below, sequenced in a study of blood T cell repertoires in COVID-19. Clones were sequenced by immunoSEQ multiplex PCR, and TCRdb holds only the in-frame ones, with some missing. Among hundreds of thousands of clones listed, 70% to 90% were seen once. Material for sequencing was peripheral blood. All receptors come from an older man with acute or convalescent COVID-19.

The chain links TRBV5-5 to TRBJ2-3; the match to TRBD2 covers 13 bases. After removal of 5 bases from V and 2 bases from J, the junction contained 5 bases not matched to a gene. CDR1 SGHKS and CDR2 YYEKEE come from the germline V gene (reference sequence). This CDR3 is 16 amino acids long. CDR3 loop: CASRPGLAGATDTQYF. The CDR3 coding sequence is TGTGCCAGCAGGCCTGGACTAGCGGGGGCCACAGATACGCAGTATTTT. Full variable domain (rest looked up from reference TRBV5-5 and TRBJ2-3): DAGVTQSPTHLIKTRGQQVTLRCSPISGHKSVSWYQQVLGQGPQFIFQYYEKEERGRGNFPDRFSARQFPNYSSELNVNALLLGDSALYLCASRPGLAGATDTQYFGPGTRLTVL.

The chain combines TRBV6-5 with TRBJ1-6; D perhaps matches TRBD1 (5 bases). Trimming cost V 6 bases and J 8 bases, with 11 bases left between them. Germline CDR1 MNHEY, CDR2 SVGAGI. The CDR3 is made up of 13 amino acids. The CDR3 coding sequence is TGTGCCAGCAGAACGACAGAGGATTCACCCCTCCACTTT. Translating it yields CASRTTEDSPLHF.

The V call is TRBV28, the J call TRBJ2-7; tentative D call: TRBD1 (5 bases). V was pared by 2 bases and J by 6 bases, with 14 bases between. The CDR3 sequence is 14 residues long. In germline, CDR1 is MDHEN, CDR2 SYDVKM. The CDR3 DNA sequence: TGTGCCAGCAGTTTACGACAAAGGGGTCCCGAGCAGTACTTC. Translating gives CASSLRQRGPEQYF.

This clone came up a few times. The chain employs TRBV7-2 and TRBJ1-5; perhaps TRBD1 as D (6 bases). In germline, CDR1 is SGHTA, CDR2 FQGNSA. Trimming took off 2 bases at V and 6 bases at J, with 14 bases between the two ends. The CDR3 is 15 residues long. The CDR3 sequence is CASSLNRGAGQPQHF. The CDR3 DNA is TGTGCCAGCAGCTTAAACCGGGGGGCGGGTCAGCCCCAGCATTTT.

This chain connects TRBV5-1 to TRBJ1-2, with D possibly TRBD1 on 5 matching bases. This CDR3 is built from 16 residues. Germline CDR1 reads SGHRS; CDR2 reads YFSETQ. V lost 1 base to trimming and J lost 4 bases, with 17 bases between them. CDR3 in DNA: TGCGCCAGCAGCTTGTCCCCTGACAGAGCTATCTATGGCTACACCTTC. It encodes CASSLSPDRAIYGYTF.

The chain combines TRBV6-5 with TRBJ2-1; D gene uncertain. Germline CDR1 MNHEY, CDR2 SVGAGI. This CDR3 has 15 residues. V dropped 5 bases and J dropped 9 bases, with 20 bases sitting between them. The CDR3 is CASSKKFQDMGEQFF. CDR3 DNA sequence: TGTGCCAGCAGTAAGAAGTTCCAGGATATGGGTGAGCAGTTCTTC.

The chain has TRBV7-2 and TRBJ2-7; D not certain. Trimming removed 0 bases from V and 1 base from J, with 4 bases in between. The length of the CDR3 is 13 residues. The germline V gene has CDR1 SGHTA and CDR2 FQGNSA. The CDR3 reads CASSLAASYEQYF. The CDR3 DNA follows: TGTGCCAGCAGCTTAGCTGCGTCCTACGAGCAGTACTTC.

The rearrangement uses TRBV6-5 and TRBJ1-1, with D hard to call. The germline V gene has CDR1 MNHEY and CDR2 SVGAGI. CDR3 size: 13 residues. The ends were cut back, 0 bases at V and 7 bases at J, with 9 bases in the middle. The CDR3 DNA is TGTGCCAGCAGTTACTCCGCGGCCCGTGAAGCTTTCTTT. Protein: CASSYSAAREAFF.

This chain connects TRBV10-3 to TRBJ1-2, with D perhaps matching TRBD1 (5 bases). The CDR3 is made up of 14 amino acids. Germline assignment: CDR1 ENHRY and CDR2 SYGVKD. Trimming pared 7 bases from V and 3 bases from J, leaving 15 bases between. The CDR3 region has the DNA TGTGCCATCAAATCGCAGGGATCAGACTATGGCTACACCTTC. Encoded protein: CAIKSQGSDYGYTF.